This T cell receptor (beta chain) was recovered during a study of T cells in Graves' hyperthyroidism and ophthalmopathy. Whole-study context: Prior to any treatment, at the point of initial diagnosis, peripheral blood was collected. Study-wide results and caveats: In blood, most of the thyroid clonotypes expanded above 0.001 were also present.

The V end was cut by 8 bases, the J end by 3 bases, with 11 bases between. CDR1 ENHRY and CDR2 SYGVKD come from the germline V gene. This CDR3 has 12 amino acids. In this sample, this clonotype turned up many times. Its antigen is still unknown. It was RNA transcripts that yielded the amplified TCR beta CDR3 regions. The TCR CDR3 first-round RT-PCR relied on the HTBI primer set. TCRdb reanalysed the multiplex PCR reads using MiXCR and keeps one entry per CDR3 protein. The data contain 480,000 or so distinct CDR3 sequences, approximately 14% of them seen just once; the ten biggest clones take up around a sixth. The patients, who ranged from 18 to 65 in age, presented with newly diagnosed hyperthyroidism lasting under 2 months. In making diagnoses, clinical symptoms, serum thyroxine and TRAb, thyroid ultrasound and orbital computed tomography were all used.

The origin of this receptor is a woman between 18 and 30 years old with Graves' hyperthyroidism. The chain joins TRBV10-3 to TRBJ2-7; no clear D. Sequencing input: blood. The CDR3 reads CAIGSENYEQYV. CDR3 nucleotides: TGTGCCATCGGATCTGAAAACTACGAGCAGTACGTC.